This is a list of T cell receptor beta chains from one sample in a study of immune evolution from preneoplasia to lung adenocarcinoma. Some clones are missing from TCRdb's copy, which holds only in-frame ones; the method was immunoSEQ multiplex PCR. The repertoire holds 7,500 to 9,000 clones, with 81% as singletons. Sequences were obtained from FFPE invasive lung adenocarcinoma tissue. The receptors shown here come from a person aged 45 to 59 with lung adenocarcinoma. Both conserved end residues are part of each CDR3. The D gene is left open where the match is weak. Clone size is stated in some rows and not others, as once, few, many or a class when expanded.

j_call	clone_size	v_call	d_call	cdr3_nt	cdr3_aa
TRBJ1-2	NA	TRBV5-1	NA	TGCGCCAGCAGCTTGTCGGAAGGGGATGGCTACACCTTC	CASSLSEGDGYTF
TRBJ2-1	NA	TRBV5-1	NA	TGCGCCAGCAGCGTGACCGGGACAAGTAACGGGGGACAGCAGTTCTTC	CASSVTGTSNGGQQFF
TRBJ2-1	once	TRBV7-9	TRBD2	TGTGCCAGCAGCTTAGCCGGTAGCGGGAGAAACGTCAATGAGCAGTTCTTC	CASSLAGSGRNVNEQFF
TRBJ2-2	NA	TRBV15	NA	TGTGCCACCAGCAGAGATTCGGTAGCCGGGGAGCTGTTTTTT	CATSRDSVAGELFF
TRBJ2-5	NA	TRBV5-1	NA	TGCGCCAGCAGCTTGGAGGAGACCCAGTACTTC	CASSLEETQYF
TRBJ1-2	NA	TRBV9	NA	TGTGCCAGCAGCTCTTCGAGCCTAGGGGGGTATGGCTACACCTTC	CASSSSSLGGYGYTF
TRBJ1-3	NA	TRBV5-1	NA	TGCGCCAGCAGCTTGGACGGACCGGCAAACACCATATATTTT	CASSLDGPANTIYF
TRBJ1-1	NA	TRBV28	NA	TGTGCCAGCAGTTCGACAGACAACACTGAAGCTTTCTTT	CASSSTDNTEAFF
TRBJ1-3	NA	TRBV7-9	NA	TGTGCCAGCAGCTTAGTCGTGTCCTTGAACTCTGGAAACACCATATATTTT	CASSLVVSLNSGNTIYF
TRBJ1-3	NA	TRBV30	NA	TGTGCCTGGAGTGTCACGGCCTTTACTCGCGGAAACACCATATATTTT	CAWSVTAFTRGNTIYF
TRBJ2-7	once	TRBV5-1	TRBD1	TGCGCCAGCAGCCAGACAGGGGGCCAGGGCCACGAGCAGTACTTC	CASSQTGGQGHEQYF
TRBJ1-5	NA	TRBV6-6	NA	TGTGCCAGCAGCCCCGGTGGAGGGGTATATCAGCCCCAGCATTTT	CASSPGGGVYQPQHF
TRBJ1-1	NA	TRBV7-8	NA	TGTGCCAGCAGCCCCCAGGCTATGAACACTGAAGCTTTCTTT	CASSPQAMNTEAFF
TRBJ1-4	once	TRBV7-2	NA	TGTGCCAGCAGCATACAGGGTGCAACTAATGAAAAACTGTTTTTT	CASSIQGATNEKLFF
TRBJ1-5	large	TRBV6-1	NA	TGTGCCAGCAGTGAGAGAGGGTTGGATCAGCCCCAGCATTTT	CASSERGLDQPQHF
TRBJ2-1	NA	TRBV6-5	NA	TGTGCCAGCAATCAAGCACTCGCCGAGCAGTTCTTC	CASNQALAEQFF
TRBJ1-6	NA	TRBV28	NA	TGTGCCAGCAGCCCGACGATAGGGTCACCCCTCCACTTT	CASSPTIGSPLHF
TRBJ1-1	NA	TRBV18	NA	TGTGCCAGCTCACCACCGGGGGGACTGAACACTGAAGCTTTCTTT	CASSPPGGLNTEAFF
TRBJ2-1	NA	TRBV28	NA	TGTGCCAGCACCCGGGGTCTAACCTCCTACAATGAGCAGTTCTTC	CASTRGLTSYNEQFF
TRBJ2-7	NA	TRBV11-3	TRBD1	TGTGCCAGCAGCTCCCGACAGGGCTCCTACGAGCAGTACTTC	CASSSRQGSYEQYF
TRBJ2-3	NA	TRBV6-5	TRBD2	TGTGCCAGCACCCGAGCGGGAGGGACAGATACGCAGTATTTT	CASTRAGGTDTQYF
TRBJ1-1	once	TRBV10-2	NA	TGCGCCAGCAGTGAGGGGTTGTACACTGAAGCTTTCTTT	CASSEGLYTEAFF
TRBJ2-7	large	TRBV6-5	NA	TGTGCCAGCAGCCGCCACGGCTACGAGCAGTACTTC	CASSRHGYEQYF
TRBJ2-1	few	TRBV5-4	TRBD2	TGTGCCAGCAGCTTGAGCCAGCGGGAAGGGGATGAGCAGTTCTTC	CASSLSQREGDEQFF
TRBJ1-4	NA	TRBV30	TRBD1	TGTGCCTGGAGGAGGCAGGGGGCCTGGGAAAAACTGTTTTTT	CAWRRQGAWEKLFF
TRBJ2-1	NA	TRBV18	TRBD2	TGTGCCAGCTCACCCTCGCGGGGGGGCCTAGGGGATGAGCAGTTCTTC	CASSPSRGGLGDEQFF
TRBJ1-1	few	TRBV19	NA	TGTGCCAGTAGTATAAACAGCCTGAGCACTGAAGCTTTCTTT	CASSINSLSTEAFF
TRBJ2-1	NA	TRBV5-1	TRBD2	TGCGCCAGCAGCTTTCGACTAGCGGGGCTCCACAATGAGCAGTTCTTC	CASSFRLAGLHNEQFF